The sample holds many counts of the clone carrying this T cell receptor beta chain. J was trimmed by 8 bases and V by 4 bases; bases with no gene match: 12. The CDR3 runs to 15 residues. Germline CDR1 and CDR2: SGHNT and YYREEE (reference sequence). This sample is part of a study of tumor-infiltrating lymphocytes in oesophageal squamous cell carcinoma. In TCRdb, the PCR reads were re-called with MiXCR into one record per CDR3 protein. Of about 3,400 distinct CDR3 sequences in the sample, around 17% are singletons; the top ten hold roughly 25%. The rearrangement uses TRBV5-4 and TRBJ1-2; 9 bases are a match to TRBD1. This TCR was sampled from a male donor with esophageal squamous cell carcinoma. Sequenced sample: esophageal tumor tissue. The DNA for the CDR3 is TGTGCCAGCAGCCCTCACGGGACAGGGAACGGCGGCTACACCTTC. It yields the protein CASSPHGTGNGGYTF.